One and the same sample provided the 13 T cell receptor beta chains below, sequenced in a study of CD8+ T cells in alopecia areata. Extracted from the samples, RNA was reverse transcribed into cDNA to serve as the sequencing template. Libraries were prepared by immunoSEQ multiplex PCR; TCRdb keeps only in-frame clonotypes and omits some of them. The sample lists roughly 120,000 clones, roughly three fifths occurring once. The treatment: oral pan-JAK inhibitor, 5-10 mg twice daily. Sample: CD8+ T cells sorted from blood, taken at week 24, from a patient treated with tofacitinib. Every receptor here comes from a human donor with alopecia areata.

V and J are TRBV4-1 and TRBJ2-5, with 10 bases fitting TRBD1. Per the germline V gene, CDR1 is MGHRA and CDR2 is YSYEKL. This CDR3 region has 16 residues. The V and J ends lost 0 bases and 7 bases, in that order; junction bases with no gene match: 8. The CDR3 region is CASSQETGGVDGTQYF. CDR3 nucleotides: TGCGCCAGCAGCCAAGAGACAGGGGGCGTTGATGGGACCCAGTACTTC.

The rearrangement joins TRBV13 to TRBJ2-3, with D unclear. The V end lost 5 bases, the J end lost 0 bases, and 3 bases lay between the germline ends. Germline CDR1 PRHDT, CDR2 FYEKMQ (reference sequence). The CDR3 extends over 12 amino acids. The CDR3 loop reads CASSASTDTQYF. In DNA form, the CDR3 reads TGTGCCAGCAGCGCAAGCACAGATACGCAGTATTTT.

This chain uses TRBV27 with TRBJ2-1; TRBD1 matches 8 bases. With V trimmed by 6 bases and J by 6 bases, 7 bases remained unmatched. CDR3 length equals 14 residues. Germline V gives CDR1 MNHEY, CDR2 SMNVEV (reference sequence). CDR3 bases: TGTGCCAGCAGATACAGGGGGTTCCTCAATGAGCAGTTCTTC. This codes for CASRYRGFLNEQFF.

V is TRBV4-1 and J is TRBJ2-5, with 11 bases fitting TRBD2. CDR3 length equals 15 residues. Germline CDR1 is MGHRA and CDR2 is YSYEKL. J was trimmed by 3 bases and V by 4 bases; bases with no gene match: 4. CDR3 nucleotides: TGCGCCAGCAGCCCTATACTAGCGGGGGAAGAGACCCAGTACTTC. Translation gives CASSPILAGEETQYF.

The chain combines TRBV5-1 with TRBJ1-4; 11 bases are a match to TRBD1. CDR3 length equals 16 residues. V lost 4 bases, J lost 8 bases, and 10 bases stayed unmatched. Germline assignment: CDR1 SGHRS and CDR2 YFSETQ. In DNA form, the CDR3 reads TGCGCCAGCAGCCCCCGTACCGGGACAGGGGGAGAAAAACTGTTTTTT. Translation: CASSPRTGTGGEKLFF.

This clone was counted at least ten times. The rearrangement links TRBV4-1 to TRBJ2-3; D is perhaps TRBD1 (6 bases). CDR1 and CDR2 (germline): MGHRA, YSYEKL. This CDR3 is built from 15 residues. V was clipped by 0 bases and J by 2 bases, with 9 bases between them. DNA for the CDR3: TGCGCCAGCAGCCAAGAGAGGACAGACACAGATACGCAGTATTTT. This translates into CASSQERTDTDTQYF.

The chain links TRBV6-6 to TRBJ2-1, with 7 bases lining up with TRBD1. The length of the CDR3 is 13 residues. The ends lost 6 bases at V and 6 bases at J; junction bases unmatched: 5. Looked up from germline, CDR1 is MNHNY and CDR2 is SVGAGI (reference sequence). The CDR3: CASRSGGTNEQFF. As DNA, the CDR3 is TGTGCCAGCAGATCAGGGGGTACCAATGAGCAGTTCTTC.

Only a few counts were recorded for this clone. J is TRBJ2-2 and V is TRBV7-9; D ambiguous. CDR1 is SEHNR and CDR2 is FQNEAQ in the germline V gene (reference sequence). The CDR3 has 18 residues. V lost 4 bases and J 5 bases, leaving 23 bases between the germline ends. The CDR3 coding sequence is TGTGCCAGCAGCTCCGCCGGTAGCAGCGTACCCACGACCGGGGAGCTGTTTTTT. Protein product: CASSSAGSSVPTTGELFF.

This clone was seen only once. J is TRBJ2-1 and V is TRBV7-9, with 11 bases that match TRBD2. J lost 8 bases, V lost 6 bases, and 6 bases had no gene match. The length of the CDR3 is 14 residues. CDR1 is SEHNR and CDR2 is FQNEAQ in the germline V gene (reference sequence). The CDR3 is CASRIAGGPHEQFF. CDR3 coding DNA: TGTGCCAGCAGAATAGCGGGGGGGCCCCATGAGCAGTTCTTC.

The V gene is TRBV29-1, the J gene TRBJ2-1, with a possible D match to TRBD2 (6 bases). The V and J ends lost 3 bases and 2 bases respectively, with 17 bases between them. The germline V gene has CDR1 SQVTM and CDR2 ANQGSEA. CDR3 length: 16 amino acids. The CDR3 DNA reads as TGCAGCGTTGACACGTCGGGACCGGGGGCCTACAATGAGCAGTTCTTC. Amino acids: CSVDTSGPGAYNEQFF.

V usage is TRBV25-1 and J usage is TRBJ2-1; D call uncertain. Trimming took 2 bases from V and 2 from J, leaving 10 bases between them. Germline lookup yields CDR1 MGHDK and CDR2 SYGVNS. The CDR3 is 15 residues long. CDR3 sequence reads: CASSEGSYPYNEQFF. In DNA form, the CDR3 reads TGTGCCAGCAGTGAAGGATCATACCCCTACAATGAGCAGTTCTTC.

The V call is TRBV7-9, the J call TRBJ1-4; tentatively, D is TRBD1 (5 bases). V lost 5 bases and J 7 bases, leaving 20 bases between the germline ends. This CDR3 spans 16 amino acids. Germline CDR1 and CDR2: SEHNR and FQNEAQ (reference sequence). CDR3 in DNA: TGTGCCAGCAGCCAAAGCCCCGCAGGGCGTGGTGAAAAACTGTTTTTT. It translates to CASSQSPAGRGEKLFF.

The J gene is TRBJ2-7, the V gene TRBV14; possibly TRBD2 for D (5 bases). CDR1 is SGHDN, CDR2 FVKESK, per germline. V gave up 0 bases and J gave up 2 bases, with 11 bases separating them. The CDR3 is 15 residues long. The CDR3 region has the DNA TGTGCCAGCAGCCAAGAAGGGAGCCAGGCCTACGAGCAGTACTTC. It encodes CASSQEGSQAYEQYF.